The rows below give T cell receptor beta chains drawn from one sample of a study of blood T cell repertoires in COVID-19. Produced via immunoSEQ multiplex PCR; TCRdb's table is partial and in-frame only. The sample consists of 150,000 or so clones, approximately 80% of them appearing once. Sample: PBMCs or T cells enriched from blood (not recorded which). The receptors stem from a man between 65 and 79 years old who had been exposed to COVID-19. The CDR3 runs from the conserved cysteine through the conserved F or W. Fields, in order: D gene, V gene, J gene, clone size, CDR3 protein, CDR3 DNA. D genes are given only for firm matches. Size is stated for part of the rows, as once, few or many counts, or as a class when the clone is expanded.

>-|TRBV3-1/TRBV3-2|TRBJ1-4|-
CASSQGGTDEKLFF
TGTGCCAGCAGCCAGGGAGGGACCGATGAAAAACTGTTTTTT
>TRBD1|TRBV4-1|TRBJ1-1|-
CASSQVDGRGITEAFF
TGCGCCAGCAGCCAAGTGGACGGCAGGGGGATAACTGAAGCTTTCTTT
>TRBD1|TRBV6-5|TRBJ1-2|-
CASSYGRDRDYGYTF
TGTGCCAGCAGTTACGGAAGGGACAGGGACTATGGCTACACCTTC
>-|TRBV7-3|TRBJ2-7|-
CASSLGTRSLVYF
TGTGCCAGCAGCTTAGGGACACGAAGCCTTGTGTACTTC
>-|TRBV7-2|TRBJ2-5|-
CASSLLLSQETQYF
TGTGCCAGCAGCTTACTACTGAGCCAAGAGACCCAGTACTTC
>-|TRBV18|TRBJ2-7|-
CASSPYRDGEQYF
TGTGCCAGCTCACCCTACAGGGACGGAGAGCAGTACTTC
>TRBD1|TRBV18|TRBJ2-2|-
CASSPGTGYPGELFF
TGTGCCAGCTCACCCGGGACAGGGTATCCCGGGGAGCTGTTTTTT
>TRBD1|TRBV19|TRBJ1-1|-
CASRVVYRGRRTEAFF
TGTGCCAGTCGGGTCGTATACAGGGGGCGCCGGACTGAAGCTTTCTTT
>-|TRBV28|TRBJ2-1|-
CASSFPSTGRGYNEQFF
TGTGCCAGCAGTTTCCCCTCGACAGGAAGGGGCTACAATGAGCAGTTCTTC
>-|TRBV5-5|TRBJ2-3|-
CASSPGQASGRRIDTQYF
TGTGCCAGCAGCCCCGGACAGGCGAGCGGGAGAAGAATAGATACGCAGTATTTT
>TRBD1|TRBV2|TRBJ2-7|-
CASSEQGQGLYEQYF
TGTGCCAGCAGTGAACAAGGACAGGGCCTCTACGAGCAGTACTTC
>-|TRBV28|TRBJ1-3|-
CASSSLVLGFSGNTIYF
TGTGCCAGCAGTTCGCTCGTCTTGGGCTTCTCTGGAAACACCATATATTTT
>TRBD1|TRBV3-1/TRBV3-2|TRBJ2-2|few
CASSLRTGNTGELFF
TGTGCCAGCAGCTTAAGGACAGGGAACACCGGGGAGCTGTTTTTT
>TRBD1|TRBV7-9|TRBJ1-1|-
CASSLIGGSEAFF
TGTGCCAGCAGCTTAATAGGGGGCTCTGAAGCTTTCTTT
>TRBD2|TRBV7-2|TRBJ2-7|-
CASSLSSTNLAGLTYEQYF
TGTGCCAGCAGCTTATCTTCTACTAACCTAGCGGGACTCACCTACGAGCAGTACTTC
>-|TRBV6-5|TRBJ2-4|once
CAAGLVTAKNIQYF
TGTGCTGCAGGGCTTGTGACGGCCAAAAACATTCAGTACTTC
>-|TRBV3-1/TRBV3-2|TRBJ1-5|-
CASSHGSNQPQHF
TGTGCCAGCAGCCACGGTAGCAATCAGCCCCAGCATTTT